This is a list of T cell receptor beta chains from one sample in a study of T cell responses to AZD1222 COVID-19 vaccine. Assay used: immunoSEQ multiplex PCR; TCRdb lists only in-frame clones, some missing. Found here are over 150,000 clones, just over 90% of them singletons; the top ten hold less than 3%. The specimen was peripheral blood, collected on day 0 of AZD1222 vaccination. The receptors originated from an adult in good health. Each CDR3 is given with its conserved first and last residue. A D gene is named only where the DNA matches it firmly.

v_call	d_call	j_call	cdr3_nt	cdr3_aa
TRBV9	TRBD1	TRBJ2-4	TGTGCCAGCAGCCCGACCCTAGACAGGGACGGAAACATTCAGTACTTC	CASSPTLDRDGNIQYF
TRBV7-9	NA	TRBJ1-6	TGTGCCAGCAGGTCAGGAGTGTCGAATTCACCCCTCCACTTT	CASRSGVSNSPLHF
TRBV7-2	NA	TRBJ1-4	TGTGCCAGCAGCCCTGTTAGGGCAACTAATGAAAAACTGTTTTTT	CASSPVRATNEKLFF
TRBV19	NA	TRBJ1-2	TGTGCCAGTACCGAAGGGACGGGAGCTAACTATGGCTACACCTTC	CASTEGTGANYGYTF
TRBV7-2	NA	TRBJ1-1	TGTGCCAGCAGCCCCTATTCCAACACTGAAGCTTTCTTT	CASSPYSNTEAFF
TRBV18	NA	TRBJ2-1	TGTGCCAGCGCGCAAAGGACAGCTTTTTACAATGAGCAGTTCTTC	CASAQRTAFYNEQFF
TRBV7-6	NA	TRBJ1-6	TGTGCCAGCAGCTTAGCGCGCGGTGATTCACCCCTCCACTTT	CASSLARGDSPLHF
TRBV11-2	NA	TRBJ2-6	TGTGCCAGCAGCTTAGTTAGCGCAGGGAGCTCTGGGGCCAACGTCCTGACTTTC	CASSLVSAGSSGANVLTF
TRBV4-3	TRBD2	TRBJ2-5	TGCGCCAGCAGCCAAACAGGGACTAGCCGAGAGACCCAGTACTTC	CASSQTGTSRETQYF
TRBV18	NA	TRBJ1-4	TGTGCCAGCTCACCCACGGGGCTTGAAAAACTGTTTTTT	CASSPTGLEKLFF
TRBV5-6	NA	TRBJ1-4	TGTGCCAGCAGCTTGTTTCGGGGGGAGGTAAGTCTACGGCAAAAACTGTTTTTT	CASSLFRGEVSLRQKLFF
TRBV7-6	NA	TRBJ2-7	TGTGCCAGCAGCTTAGCTCAGGGGTCCACCTACGAGCAGTACTTC	CASSLAQGSTYEQYF
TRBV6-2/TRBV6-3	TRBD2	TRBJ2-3	TGTGCCAGCAGTTACGGGCTAGCGGTGAATACGCAGTATTTT	CASSYGLAVNTQYF
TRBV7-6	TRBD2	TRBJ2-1	TGTGCCAGCAGCTTAGCACCCGGGGGGGCGAACAATGAGCAGTTCTTC	CASSLAPGGANNEQFF
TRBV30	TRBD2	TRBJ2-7	TGTGCCTGGTCCCTAGCGGGGGGGCGTGAGCAGTACTTC	CAWSLAGGREQYF
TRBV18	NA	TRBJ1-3	TGTGCCAGCTCACACCCAGGGCAGAGCTCTGGAAACACCATATATTTT	CASSHPGQSSGNTIYF
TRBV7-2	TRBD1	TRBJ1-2	TGTGCCAGCAGCTCCGGACAGGCTTCAGGCTATGGCTACACCTTC	CASSSGQASGYGYTF